The entry that follows covers one T cell receptor (beta chain) sequence. This sample is drawn from a study of Siglec-9 on CD8 T cells in melanoma. CDR1 and CDR2 from the germline V gene are SGHTA and FQGNSA. The CDR3 loop spans 14 amino acids. V dropped 11 bases and J dropped 9; count of bases not matched to a gene: 15. The assay was immunoSEQ multiplex PCR, and TCRdb's table has in-frame clones only and misses some. The table records some 27,000 clones, approximately 80% of them present only once. Source material: Siglec-9- CD8+ T cells sorted from blood. The receptor comes from a human donor in good health. This chain connects TRBV7-2 to TRBJ2-1, with 8 bases aligning to TRBD2. The DNA of the CDR3 is TGTGCCTCGACCGGGAGGGGGTTTGCTGTTGAGCAGTTCTTC. Translation: CASTGRGFAVEQFF. The entire variable domain, with the rest obtained from reference TRBV7-2 and TRBJ2-1, is as follows: GAGVSQSPSNKVTEKGKDVELRCDPISGHTALYWYRQSLGQGLEFLIYFQGNSAPDKSGLPSDRFSAERTGGSVSTLTIQRTQQEDSAVYLCASTGRGFAVEQFFGPGTRLTVL.